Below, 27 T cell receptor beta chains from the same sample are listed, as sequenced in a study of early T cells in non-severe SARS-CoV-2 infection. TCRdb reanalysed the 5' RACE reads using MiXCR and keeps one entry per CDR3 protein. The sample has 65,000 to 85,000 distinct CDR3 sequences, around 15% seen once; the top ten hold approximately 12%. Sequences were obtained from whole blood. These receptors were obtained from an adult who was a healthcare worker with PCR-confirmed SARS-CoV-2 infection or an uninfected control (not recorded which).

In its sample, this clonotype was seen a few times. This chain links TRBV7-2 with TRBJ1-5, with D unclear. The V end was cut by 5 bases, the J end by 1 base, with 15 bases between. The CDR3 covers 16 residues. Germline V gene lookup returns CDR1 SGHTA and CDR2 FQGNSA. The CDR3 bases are TGTGCCAGCAGCCTAGACCACGGACGGAGCAATCAGCCCCAGCATTTT. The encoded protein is CASSLDHGRSNQPQHF.

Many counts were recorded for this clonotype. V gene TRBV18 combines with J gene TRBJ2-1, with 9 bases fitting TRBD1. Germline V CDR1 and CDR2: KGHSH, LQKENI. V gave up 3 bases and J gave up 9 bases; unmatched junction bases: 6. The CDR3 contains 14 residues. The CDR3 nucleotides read TGTGCCAGCTCACCCTGGGACAGGGCCGGTGAGCAGTTCTTC. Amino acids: CASSPWDRAGEQFF.

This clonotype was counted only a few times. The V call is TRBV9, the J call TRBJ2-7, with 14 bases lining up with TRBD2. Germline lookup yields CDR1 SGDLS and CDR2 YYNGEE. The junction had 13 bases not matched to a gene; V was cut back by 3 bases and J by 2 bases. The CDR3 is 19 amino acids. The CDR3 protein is CASSDASGTSGGAAYEQYF. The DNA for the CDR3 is TGTGCCAGCAGCGATGCTTCAGGGACTAGCGGGGGCGCGGCCTACGAGCAGTACTTC.

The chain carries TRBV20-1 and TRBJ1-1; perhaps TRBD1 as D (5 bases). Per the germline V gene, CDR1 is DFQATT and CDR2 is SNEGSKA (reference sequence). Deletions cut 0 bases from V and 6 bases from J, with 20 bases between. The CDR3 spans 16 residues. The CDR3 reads CSARDSGPGGESEAFF. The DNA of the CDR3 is TGCAGTGCTAGAGACTCGGGGCCCGGGGGGGAATCTGAAGCTTTCTTT.

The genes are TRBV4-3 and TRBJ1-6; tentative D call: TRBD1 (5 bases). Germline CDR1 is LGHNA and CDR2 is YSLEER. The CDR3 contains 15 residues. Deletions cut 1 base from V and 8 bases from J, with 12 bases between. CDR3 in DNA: TGCGCCAGCAGCCAAGGAAGCAGGGCGGATTCACCCCTCCACTTT. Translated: CASSQGSRADSPLHF.

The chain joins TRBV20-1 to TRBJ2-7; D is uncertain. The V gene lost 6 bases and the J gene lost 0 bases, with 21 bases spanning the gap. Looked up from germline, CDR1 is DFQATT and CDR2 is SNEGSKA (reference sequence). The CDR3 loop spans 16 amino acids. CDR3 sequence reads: CSAKYPVLSDSYEQYF. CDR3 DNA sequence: TGCAGTGCCAAGTATCCCGTTTTGTCCGACTCCTACGAGCAGTACTTC.

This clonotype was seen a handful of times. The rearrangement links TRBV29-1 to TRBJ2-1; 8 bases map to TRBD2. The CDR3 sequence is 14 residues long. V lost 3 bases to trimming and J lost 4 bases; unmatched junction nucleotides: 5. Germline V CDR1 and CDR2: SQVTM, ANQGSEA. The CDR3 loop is CSVDSGIGYNEQFF. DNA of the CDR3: TGCAGCGTTGATAGCGGGATCGGGTACAATGAGCAGTTCTTC.

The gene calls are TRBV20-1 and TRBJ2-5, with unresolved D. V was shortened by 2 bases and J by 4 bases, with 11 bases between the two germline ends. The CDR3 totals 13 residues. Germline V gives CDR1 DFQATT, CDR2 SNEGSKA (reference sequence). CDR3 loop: CSARTGWAETQYF. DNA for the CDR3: TGCAGTGCTAGAACGGGTTGGGCAGAGACCCAGTACTTC.

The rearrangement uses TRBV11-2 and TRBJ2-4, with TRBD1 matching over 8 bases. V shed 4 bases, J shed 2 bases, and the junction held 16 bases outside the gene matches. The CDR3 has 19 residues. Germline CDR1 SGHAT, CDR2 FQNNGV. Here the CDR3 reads CASSSGQGGSVFTKNIQYF. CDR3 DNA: TGTGCCAGCAGCTCAGGACAGGGTGGGAGCGTATTTACCAAAAACATTCAGTACTTC.

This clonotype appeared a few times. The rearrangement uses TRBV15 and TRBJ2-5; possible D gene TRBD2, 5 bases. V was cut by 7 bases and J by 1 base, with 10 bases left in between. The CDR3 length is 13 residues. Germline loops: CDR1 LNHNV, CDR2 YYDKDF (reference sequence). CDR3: CATTSGIQETQYF. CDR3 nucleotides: TGTGCCACCACCTCGGGGATCCAAGAGACCCAGTACTTC.

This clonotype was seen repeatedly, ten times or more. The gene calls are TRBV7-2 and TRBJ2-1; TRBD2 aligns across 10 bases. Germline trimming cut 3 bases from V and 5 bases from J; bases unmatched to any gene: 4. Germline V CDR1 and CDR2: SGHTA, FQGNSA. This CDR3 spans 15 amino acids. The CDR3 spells CASSFELAGNNEQFF. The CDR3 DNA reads TGTGCCAGCAGCTTCGAACTAGCGGGAAACAATGAGCAGTTCTTC.

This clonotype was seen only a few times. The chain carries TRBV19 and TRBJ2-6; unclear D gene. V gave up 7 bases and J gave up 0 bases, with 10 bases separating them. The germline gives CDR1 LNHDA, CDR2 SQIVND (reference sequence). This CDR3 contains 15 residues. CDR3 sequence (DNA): TGTGCCAGTAAACCCGGGTACTCTGGGGCCAACGTCCTGACTTTC. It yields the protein CASKPGYSGANVLTF.

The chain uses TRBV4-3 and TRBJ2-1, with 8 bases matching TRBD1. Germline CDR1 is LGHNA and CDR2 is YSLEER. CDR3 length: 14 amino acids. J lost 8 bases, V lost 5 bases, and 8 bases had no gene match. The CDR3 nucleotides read TGCGCCAGCAGCTTCGGACAGGGCTTCTATGAGCAGTTCTTC. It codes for CASSFGQGFYEQFF.

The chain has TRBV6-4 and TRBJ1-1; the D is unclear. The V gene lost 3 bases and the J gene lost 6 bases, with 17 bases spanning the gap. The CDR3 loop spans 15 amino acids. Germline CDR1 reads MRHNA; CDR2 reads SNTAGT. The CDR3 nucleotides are TGTGCCAGCAGTGAGAGGACCCGCACGATATCTGAAGCTTTCTTT. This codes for CASSERTRTISEAFF.

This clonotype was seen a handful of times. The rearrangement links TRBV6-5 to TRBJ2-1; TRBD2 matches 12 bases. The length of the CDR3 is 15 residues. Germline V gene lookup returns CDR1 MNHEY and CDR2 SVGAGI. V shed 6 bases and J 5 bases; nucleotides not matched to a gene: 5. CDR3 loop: CASSLTSGGNNEQFF. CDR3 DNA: TGTGCCAGCAGCCTCACTAGCGGGGGGAACAATGAGCAGTTCTTC.

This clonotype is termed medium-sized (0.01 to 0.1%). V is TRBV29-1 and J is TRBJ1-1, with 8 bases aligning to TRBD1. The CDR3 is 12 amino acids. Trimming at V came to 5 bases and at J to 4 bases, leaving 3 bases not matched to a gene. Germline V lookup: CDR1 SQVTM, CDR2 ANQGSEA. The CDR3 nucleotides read TGCAGCGTTTACGACAGGGGCACTGAAGCTTTCTTT. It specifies CSVYDRGTEAFF. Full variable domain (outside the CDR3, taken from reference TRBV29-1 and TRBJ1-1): SAVISQKPSRDICQRGTSLTIQCQVDSQVTMMFWYRQQPGQSLTLIATANQGSEATYESGFVIDKFPISRPNLTFSTLTVSNMSPEDSSIYLCSVYDRGTEAFFGQGTRLTVV.

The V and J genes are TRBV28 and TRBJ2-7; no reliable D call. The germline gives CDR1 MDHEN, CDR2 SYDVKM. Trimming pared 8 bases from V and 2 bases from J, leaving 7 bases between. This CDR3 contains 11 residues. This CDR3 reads CASRSPYEQYF. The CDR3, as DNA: TGTGCCAGCCGATCGCCCTACGAGCAGTACTTC.

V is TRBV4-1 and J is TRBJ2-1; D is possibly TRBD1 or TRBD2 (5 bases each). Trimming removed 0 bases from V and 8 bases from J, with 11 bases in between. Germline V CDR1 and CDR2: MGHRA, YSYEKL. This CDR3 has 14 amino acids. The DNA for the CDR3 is TGCGCCAGCAGCCAAGAAACAGGCGGGTATGAGCAGTTCTTC. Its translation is CASSQETGGYEQFF.

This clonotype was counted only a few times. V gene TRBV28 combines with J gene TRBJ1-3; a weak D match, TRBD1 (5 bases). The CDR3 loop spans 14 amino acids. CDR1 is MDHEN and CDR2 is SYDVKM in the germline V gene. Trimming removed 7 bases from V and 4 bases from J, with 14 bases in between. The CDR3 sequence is CASTRGGSGNTIYF. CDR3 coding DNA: TGTGCCAGCACCCGGGGGGGTTCGGGAAACACCATATATTTT.

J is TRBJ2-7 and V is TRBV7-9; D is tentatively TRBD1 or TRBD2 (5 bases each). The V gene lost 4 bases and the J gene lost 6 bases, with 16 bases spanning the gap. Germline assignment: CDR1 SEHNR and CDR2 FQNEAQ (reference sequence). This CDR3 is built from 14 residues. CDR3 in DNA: TGTGCCAGCAGCTATACGGGAAGGGGTGGCGAGCAGTACTTC. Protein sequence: CASSYTGRGGEQYF.

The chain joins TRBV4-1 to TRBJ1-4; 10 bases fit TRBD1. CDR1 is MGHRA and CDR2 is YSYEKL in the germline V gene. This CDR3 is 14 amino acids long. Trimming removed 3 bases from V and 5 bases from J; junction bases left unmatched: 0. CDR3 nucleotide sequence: TGCGCCAGCAGCCAGGGACAGGGGAATGAAAAACTGTTTTTT. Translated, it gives CASSQGQGNEKLFF.

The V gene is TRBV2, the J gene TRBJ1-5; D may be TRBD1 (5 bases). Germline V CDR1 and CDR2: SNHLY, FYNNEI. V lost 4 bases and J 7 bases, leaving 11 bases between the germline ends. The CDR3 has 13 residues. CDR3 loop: CASSGEGRQPQHF. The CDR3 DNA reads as TGTGCCAGCAGTGGAGAGGGGAGGCAGCCCCAGCATTTT. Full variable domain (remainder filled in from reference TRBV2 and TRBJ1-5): EPEVTQTPSHQVTQMGQEVILRCVPISNHLYFYWYRQILGQKVEFLVSFYNNEISEKSEIFDDQFSVERPDGSNFTLKIRSTKLEDSAMYFCASSGEGRQPQHFGDGTRLSIL.

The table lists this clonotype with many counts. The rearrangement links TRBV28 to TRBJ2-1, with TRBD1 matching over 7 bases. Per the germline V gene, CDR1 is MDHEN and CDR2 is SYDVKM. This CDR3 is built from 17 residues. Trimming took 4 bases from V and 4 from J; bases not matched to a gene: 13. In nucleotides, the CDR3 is TGTGCCAGCAGTTGGTACTCCGGGACAGTCCTTTACAATGAGCAGTTCTTC. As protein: CASSWYSGTVLYNEQFF.

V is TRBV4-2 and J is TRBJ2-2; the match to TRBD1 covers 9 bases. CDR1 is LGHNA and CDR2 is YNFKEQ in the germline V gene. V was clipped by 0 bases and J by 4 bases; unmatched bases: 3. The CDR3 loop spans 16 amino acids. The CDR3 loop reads CASSQEQGAVTGELFF. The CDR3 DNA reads TGTGCCAGCAGCCAAGAACAGGGGGCAGTCACCGGGGAGCTGTTTTTT.

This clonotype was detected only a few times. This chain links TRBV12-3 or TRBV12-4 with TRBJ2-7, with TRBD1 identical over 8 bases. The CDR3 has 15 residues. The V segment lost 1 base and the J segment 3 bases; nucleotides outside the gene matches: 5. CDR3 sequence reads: CASSLGRDRLYEQYF. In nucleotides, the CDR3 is TGTGCCAGCAGTTTAGGAAGGGACAGGCTCTACGAGCAGTACTTC.

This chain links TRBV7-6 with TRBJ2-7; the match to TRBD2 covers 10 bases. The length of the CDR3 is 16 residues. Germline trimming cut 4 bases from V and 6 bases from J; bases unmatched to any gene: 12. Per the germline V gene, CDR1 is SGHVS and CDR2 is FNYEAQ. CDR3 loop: CASSSDSGRRSGEQYF. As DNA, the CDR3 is TGTGCCAGCAGCTCGGATAGCGGGAGGCGTTCCGGCGAGCAGTACTTC.

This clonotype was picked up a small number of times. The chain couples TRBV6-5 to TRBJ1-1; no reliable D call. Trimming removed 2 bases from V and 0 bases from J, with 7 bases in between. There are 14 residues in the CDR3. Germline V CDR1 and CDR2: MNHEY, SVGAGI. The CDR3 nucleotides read TGTGCCAGCAGTTACAACCCAGTGAACACTGAAGCTTTCTTT. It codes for CASSYNPVNTEAFF.